This TCR beta chain was sequenced during a study of blood T cell repertoires in COVID-19 (dated by TCRdb to the early 2020s). The study in broad terms: Samples from collaborators originated in the United States, Italy and Spain and spanned both the acute and convalescent phases of COVID-19. The prospective study material was composed of cDNA or gDNA derived from T cells, B-cell-depleted T cells, or PBMCs. Deeply sampled blood TCRbeta repertoires from subjects exposed to, actively infected with, or recovered from COVID-19 were included in the dataset. The repertoires were made available in a free public database intended to serve as a resource for research on the immune response to SARS-CoV-2. The samples were drawn from two sources: the first 160 participants of the ongoing ImmuneRACE study, and 1,000 to 1,500 subjects contributed by 6 global collaborators. Sample metadata almost always included a de-identified subject ID, COVID-19 status, age in years and sex. HLA class I and class II types, where available, came from metadata supplied by the sample provider rather than from assay-based typing.

Whole blood was collected in K2EDTA tubes by collaborating institutions according to the institutions' own protocols. For TCRbeta analysis, collaborators shipped samples as frozen whole blood, isolated PBMCs, or DNA extracted from either of those sample types. Paper-wide results and their limitations: The amount of clinical and demographic metadata varied by source and participant and was provided uncurated.

This clone showed up just once. Its antigen is unknown. Base qualities are not at hand, and no much larger clone is one base apart. TCRbeta CDR3 regions were amplified from genomic DNA using the immunoSEQ Assay, a bias-controlled multiplex PCR. As for the original processing: The number of nucleated cells in each sample was estimated from the amplification of reference gene primers within the assay. To quantify the absolute abundance of each unique TCRbeta CDR3 rearrangement, sequence reads were collapsed and filtered. Productive Simpson clonality was computed per sample as the square root of Simpson's diversity index over productive rearrangements. TCRdb obtained this table from immuneACCESS and retained in-frame rearrangements with V and J assigned. These tables miss some clones; where compared with another copy, unresolved V genes account for less than half of the shortfall, and the remainder is unexplained. The V and J calls and clone size are taken from that table; D and trimming were inferred from the DNA. The sample includes about 60,000 clones, with around 88% observed a single time. The top ten hold just under 6.5% of the sample.

The CDR3 has 15 amino acids, counting the end cysteine and phenylalanine. CDR3 DNA is the only sequence kept; it has 45 bases, read in frame from the first base. V is trimmed back by 4 bases and J by 2 bases, and the junction contains 6 bases that no gene match accounts for. Sequences SGHRS (CDR1) and YFSETQ (CDR2) are obtained from the germline V gene. The sequencing input was peripheral blood. The clonotype originates from a human donor in a cohort sampled during active COVID-19. The chain couples TRBV5-1 to TRBJ2-3, and 8 junction bases match TRBD2. The DNA is TGCGCCAGCAGCACGGGACTAGAGGTCACAGATACGCAGTATTTT. Its product reads: CASSTGLEVTDTQYF.